This T cell receptor beta chain was captured by sequencing in a study of CXCR3-negative and CXCR3-positive naive CD8 T cells. Background on the study: Per-library TRB read counts averaged about 1.5 +/- 0.3 million, adding up to some 130 million in total. Study-wide results and caveats: More hydrophobic TRB CDR3s were found in CXCR3-positive naive cells than in CXCR3-negative naive cells. Most assays used freshly isolated PBMCs, as cryopreservation partially reduced CXCR3. Similar TRBV-TRBJ gene usage was seen in naive CXCR3-negative and CXCR3-positive cells, but not in memory cells.

UMI-labeled 5' RACE yielded the TRB cDNA libraries. TCRdb re-called the 5' RACE reads; every CDR3 protein appears as one record, without DNA. This sample's table has about 90,000 distinct CDR3 sequences. With respect to this clonotype: The antigen is undetermined.

Looked up from germline, CDR1 is SGDLS and CDR2 is YYNGEE. The CDR3 contains 15 residues. The genes are TRBV9 and TRBJ1-4. The clonotype comes from a human donor in good health. Some clones in this sample may be carry-over from other donors' samples. Input material: naive CXCR3+ CD8+ T cells from blood. Subset noted: CD45RO-CCR7+CD27+CD95- naive CD8+ T cells expressing CXCR3 (TNR3+). CDR3: CASSAGAATNEKLFF.